This is a list of T cell receptor beta chains from one sample in a study of T cells after yellow fever vaccination. Using its own MiXCR run on the 5' RACE reads, TCRdb lists one record per CDR3 protein. The table shows 200,000 to 250,000 distinct CDR3 sequences, with 6.9% occurring only once. This material consisted of CD4+ T cells sorted from PBMCs, taken 15 days after the yellow fever booster vaccination. These receptors were obtained from a man aged 30 to 39 who received the YFV17D yellow fever vaccine. Both conserved end residues are part of each CDR3. D genes are given only for firm matches. Expanded clones are given a class, and other clones once, few, many or no size at all.

cdr3_length	v_call	clone_size	j_call	d_call	cdr3_aa	cdr3_nt
12	TRBV20-1	-	TRBJ2-1	-	CSAATGGGWQFF	TGCAGTGCCGCTACGGGAGGGGGCTGGCAGTTCTTC
14	TRBV20-1	few	TRBJ2-1	-	CSASGDTPYNEQFF	TGCAGTGCTAGCGGAGACACTCCTTACAATGAGCAGTTCTTC
15	TRBV20-1	many	TRBJ2-1	-	CSARVEAGSYNEQFF	TGCAGTGCTAGAGTCGAGGCTGGTAGCTACAATGAGCAGTTCTTC
12	TRBV20-1	many	TRBJ2-1	-	CSARKDHVEQFF	TGCAGTGCTAGAAAAGACCACGTGGAGCAGTTCTTC
12	TRBV5-6	few	TRBJ2-7	-	CASSLLEDEQYF	TGTGCCAGCAGCCTGCTTGAGGACGAGCAGTACTTC
16	TRBV28	few	TRBJ2-2	TRBD2	CASSLQTSGSTGELFF	TGTGCCAGCAGTTTACAGACTAGCGGGAGCACCGGGGAGCTGTTTTTT
18	TRBV12-3/TRBV12-4	-	TRBJ2-7	TRBD2	CTCSLARSASGRSYEQYF	TGTACCTGCAGTTTAGCCCGGTCCGCTAGCGGGCGTTCCTACGAGCAGTACTTC
12	TRBV20-1	few	TRBJ2-1	-	CSARTPYNEQFF	TGCAGTGCTCGGACTCCCTACAATGAGCAGTTCTTC
14	TRBV5-4	-	TRBJ2-5	-	CASSLVAGLETQYF	TGTGCCAGCAGCTTGGTCGCAGGGTTGGAGACCCAGTACTTC
16	TRBV10-3	many	TRBJ2-1	-	CAISESLGAFINEQFF	TGTGCCATCAGTGAGTCGCTGGGGGCCTTTATCAATGAGCAGTTCTTC
15	TRBV10-1	many	TRBJ2-1	-	CASSGIGISYNEQFF	TGCGCCAGCAGTGGCATCGGTATCTCCTACAATGAGCAGTTCTTC
14	TRBV6-5	-	TRBJ1-1	-	CASSTQGLNTEAFF	TGTGCCAGCAGTACGCAGGGACTGAACACTGAAGCTTTCTTT
15	TRBV12-3/TRBV12-4	-	TRBJ2-3	-	CASSFGGAFADTQYF	TGTGCCAGCAGTTTTGGGGGAGCTTTTGCAGATACGCAGTATTTT
14	TRBV18	-	TRBJ2-5	-	CASSWDTHQETQYF	TGTGCCAGCTCTTGGGACACTCACCAAGAGACCCAGTACTTC
12	TRBV10-3	few	TRBJ2-7	-	CAISEMDTEQYF	TGTGCCATCAGTGAAATGGACACCGAGCAGTACTTC